The clone carrying this TCR beta chain was observed a handful of times. What it recognizes is unknown. The germline gives CDR1 DFQATT, CDR2 SNEGSKA (reference sequence). This CDR3 is built from 11 residues. V lost 7 bases, J lost 3 bases, and 10 bases lay in between. Tumor libraries mostly used about 4.6 ug genomic DNA, two replicates each. Here immunoSEQ multiplex PCR was the method, and the copy in TCRdb shows in-frame clones only, minus some. The repertoire holds about 24,000 clones, about 27% seen once, with roughly 16% in the top ten. Specified time point: after neoadjuvant nivolumab, at surgical resection. Stage II-IVA oral cavity squamous cell carcinoma was new and untreated by systemic or radiation therapy. Cohort: HPV-negative, locally advanced oral cavity squamous cell carcinoma patients. The sample is drawn from a study of neoadjuvant anti-PD-1 for oral cavity cancer. Whole-study findings and limits: Treg/Th17 ratio rose with pretreatment blood and fell with post-treatment tumor TCRbeta clonality.

Sequenced material: tumor tissue, taken after nivolumab (anti-PD-1) treatment. The clonotype originates from a person aged 35-79 years with oral cavity squamous cell carcinoma. The V gene is TRBV20-1, the J gene TRBJ2-7; D is perhaps TRBD1 (5 bases). The CDR3, as DNA: TGCAGTGGACAGTTTAACTACGAGCAGTACTTC. Its translation: CSGQFNYEQYF.